This TCR beta chain stems from a study of blood T cells in healthy people across ages. Study as a whole: The template switching approach captured approximately one barcoded beta molecule for every two T cells.

The individuals who served as donors were healthy Caucasians living in Russia, aged roughly 6 to 100. Using a J-beta primer mix together with a sample-barcoded 5' primer, a second PCR was run for roughly 7 to 12 cycles. Every cDNA was tagged by a template-switch adaptor with 12 random nucleotides. One entry per CDR3 protein results from TCRdb running MiXCR on the 5' RACE reads. The data show about 680,000 distinct CDR3 sequences, roughly 50% seen once. This clonotype was counted only a few times. Antigen specificity is unknown. Study conclusions and caveats: Higher diversity, along with more naive CD4+ cells, distinguished long-lived donors from aged donors.

Trimming cost V 6 bases and J 0 bases, with 15 bases left between them. CDR1 and CDR2 (germline): SQVTM, ANQGSEA. The CDR3 sequence is 15 residues long. The sample consisted of blood. The chain uses TRBV29-1 and TRBJ2-1, with D maybe TRBD2 (6 bases). The receptor comes from a woman aged 60 to 75 in good health. CDR3 protein: CSVEGTLSSYNEQFF. In nucleotides, the CDR3 is TGCAGCGTGGAGGGGACTCTGAGCTCCTACAATGAGCAGTTCTTC.